Following are 27 T cell receptor beta chains from one sample sequenced in a study of vaccination and CD4 T cells after COVID-19. Once obtained from cultured CD4+ T cells, the DNA was sequenced using the Oncomine TCR Beta short-read assay. TCRdb analysed the PCR reads with MiXCR anew, one entry per CDR3 protein. In the table there are about 17,000 distinct CDR3 sequences, over 65% of which are singletons. These TCRs are of unknown antigen specificity. Treatment described: approximately nine-day PBMC culture with coronavirus spike peptide pools or control peptides (ViraFEST assay). The sample was CD4+ T cells from blood, cultured in vitro. The receptors derive from a human donor who had recovered from COVID-19.

The V gene is TRBV6-5, the J gene TRBJ2-1, with D possibly matching TRBD1 (6 bases). Trimming left V 2 bases short and J 9 bases short, with 11 bases between. Germline V gene lookup returns CDR1 MNHEY and CDR2 SVGAGI. The CDR3 has 13 residues. CDR3 sequence (DNA): TGTGCCAGCAGTTACCGTGAAGGGGGTGAGCAGTTCTTC. Protein: CASSYREGGEQFF.

The J gene is TRBJ2-2, the V gene TRBV4-3; D is ambiguous. The CDR3 spans 16 residues. CDR1 LGHNA and CDR2 YSLEER come from the germline V gene. With 0 bases removed from V and 6 bases from J, the gap between germline ends came to 14 bases. The CDR3 coding sequence is TGCGCCAGCAGCCAAGATCTCGGCAGCCGGGCCGGGGAGCTGTTTTTT. This sequence encodes CASSQDLGSRAGELFF.

The chain carries TRBV2 and TRBJ2-5, with unresolved D. In germline, CDR1 is SNHLY, CDR2 FYNNEI. Trimming took 4 bases from V and 5 from J, leaving 14 bases between them. This CDR3 spans 14 amino acids. CDR3 residues: CASSGSRSGETQYF. DNA for the CDR3: TGTGCCAGCAGTGGATCCAGGTCCGGGGAGACCCAGTACTTC.

V gene TRBV20-1 combines with J gene TRBJ2-7; 11 positions agree with TRBD2. The junction had 9 bases not matched to a gene; V was cut back by 5 bases and J by 6 bases. The germline gives CDR1 DFQATT, CDR2 SNEGSKA (reference sequence). The CDR3 loop spans 14 amino acids. Here the CDR3 reads CSARTSGGVFEQYF. In nucleotides, the CDR3 is TGCAGTGCTCGAACTAGCGGGGGAGTTTTCGAGCAGTACTTC.

V gene TRBV20-1 combines with J gene TRBJ2-5; TRBD2 matches at 8 bases. Germline V CDR1 and CDR2: DFQATT, SNEGSKA (reference sequence). The V segment lost 2 bases and the J segment 3 bases; nucleotides outside the gene matches: 5. CDR3 length: 14 residues. Here the CDR3 reads CSARPPGREETQYF. The CDR3 DNA follows: TGCAGTGCTAGACCCCCCGGGAGGGAAGAGACCCAGTACTTC.

The chain couples TRBV6-5 to TRBJ2-5, with D uncertain. The V and J ends lost 0 bases and 5 bases respectively, with 10 bases between them. The CDR3 has 14 amino acids. CDR1 and CDR2 from the germline V gene are MNHEY and SVGAGI. The CDR3 here is CASSYSALGETQYF. The CDR3 region has the DNA TGTGCCAGCAGTTACTCGGCCCTTGGGGAGACCCAGTACTTC.

V gene TRBV20-1 combines with J gene TRBJ1-5, with D unresolved. Germline V gene sequence: CDR1 DFQATT, CDR2 SNEGSKA (reference sequence). The CDR3 is made up of 15 amino acids. V dropped 3 bases and J dropped 0 bases, with 12 bases sitting between them. CDR3 amino acids: CSASLPLNSNQPQHF. The CDR3 DNA reads TGCAGTGCTAGTCTCCCTCTTAATAGCAATCAGCCCCAGCATTTT.

The chain is built from TRBV11-3 and TRBJ2-7; 10 bases align to TRBD2. The J segment lost 3 bases and the V segment lost 2 bases, leaving 7 bases of the junction unmatched. The CDR3 has 16 residues. CDR1 and CDR2 (germline): SGHNT, YENEEA. CDR3 in amino acids: CASSLLNSGGLYEQYF. In DNA form, the CDR3 reads TGTGCCAGCAGCTTATTGAATAGCGGGGGGCTCTACGAGCAGTACTTC.

The V and J genes are TRBV6-1 and TRBJ2-3, with D tentatively TRBD1 or TRBD2 (5 bases each). CDR1 is MNHNS and CDR2 is SASEGT in the germline V gene. The CDR3 length is 14 residues. The V end was cut by 4 bases, the J end by 3 bases, with 11 bases between. The CDR3 coding sequence is TGTGCCAGCAGTGGAGGGGTGGGTACAGATACGCAGTATTTT. Translation: CASSGGVGTDTQYF.

The rearrangement joins TRBV6-1 to TRBJ1-2; a weak D match, TRBD1 (5 bases). The CDR3 is 16 amino acids. The V and J ends lost 7 bases and 8 bases respectively, with 26 bases between them. Germline V lookup: CDR1 MNHNS, CDR2 SASEGT. CDR3 sequence: CASTETPTALRRGYTF. CDR3 DNA sequence: TGTGCCAGCACCGAGACACCGACAGCGCTACGCAGGGGCTACACCTTC.

By its share, this clonotype is medium-sized. V usage is TRBV20-1 and J usage is TRBJ2-2; TRBD2 matches 8 bases. This CDR3 is 13 amino acids long. Germline lookup yields CDR1 DFQATT and CDR2 SNEGSKA (reference sequence). V shed 6 bases and J 7 bases; nucleotides not matched to a gene: 7. The CDR3 coding sequence is TGCAGTGCCACTACAGCGGGAGTCGGGGAGCTGTTTTTT. It specifies CSATTAGVGELFF.

This clonotype was picked up one time. The V gene is TRBV10-3, the J gene TRBJ1-5; no clear D. The ends were cut back, 10 bases at V and 10 bases at J, with 20 bases in the middle. Germline V lookup: CDR1 ENHRY, CDR2 SYGVKD. The CDR3 has 13 amino acids. The CDR3 nucleotides are TGTGCCAGCCTTGACGTCGAGGGAAGACCCCAGCATTTT. Translated: CASLDVEGRPQHF.

This clonotype was observed a single time. This chain connects TRBV6-1 to TRBJ1-1; D is unresolved. This CDR3 comprises 16 residues. Germline V CDR1 and CDR2: MNHNS, SASEGT. Trimming shortened V by 3 bases and J by 1 base, and 15 bases separated the two germline ends. CDR3 nucleotide sequence: TGTGCCAGCAGTGACCCGCGAGGGTATAAGAACACTGAAGCTTTCTTT. Amino acid sequence: CASSDPRGYKNTEAFF.

There are a few counts of this clonotype. V gene TRBV12-3 or TRBV12-4 combines with J gene TRBJ1-2; D is unresolved. CDR3 length equals 12 residues. The ends were cut back, 1 base at V and 7 bases at J, with 7 bases in the middle. The CDR3: CASSLGLGGYTF. For the CDR3, the DNA is TGTGCCAGCAGTTTAGGGTTGGGTGGCTACACCTTC.

V and J are TRBV6-1 and TRBJ2-3; D is possibly TRBD2 (6 bases). Deletions cut 8 bases from V and 1 base from J, with 16 bases between. The CDR3 runs to 15 residues. CDR1 is MNHNS and CDR2 is SASEGT in the germline V gene. The CDR3 protein is CASSEGASGTDTQYF. CDR3 nucleotide sequence: TGTGCCAGCTCCGAAGGAGCTAGCGGCACAGATACGCAGTATTTT.

The chain couples TRBV2 to TRBJ1-6; perhaps TRBD1 as D (5 bases). The CDR3 extends over 18 amino acids. CDR1 is SNHLY and CDR2 is FYNNEI in the germline V gene. The V gene lost 6 bases and the J gene lost 7 bases, with 25 bases spanning the gap. CDR3 residues: CASSFGRGGLGTNSPLHF. The DNA of the CDR3 is TGTGCCAGCAGCTTCGGTCGGGGGGGGTTGGGTACCAATTCACCCCTCCACTTT.

This sequence joins TRBV7-2 and TRBJ2-1; the D gene is possibly TRBD1 (5 bases). The CDR3 has 13 amino acids. Trimming took 4 bases from V and 8 from J, leaving 12 bases between them. Per germline, CDR1 SGHTA and CDR2 FQGNSA. DNA of the CDR3: TGTGCCAGCAGCTGGCGTACAGGCTATGAGCAGTTCTTC. Protein product: CASSWRTGYEQFF.

The J gene is TRBJ1-2, the V gene TRBV7-8; perhaps TRBD1 as D (5 bases). Germline CDR1 and CDR2: SGHVS and FQNEAQ. The CDR3 covers 13 residues. Trimming left V 5 bases short and J 6 bases short, with 13 bases between. The chain's CDR3 is CASSPGVRNGYTF. In DNA form, the CDR3 reads TGTGCCAGCAGCCCGGGGGTACGGAATGGCTACACCTTC.

This rearrangement joins TRBV20-1 to TRBJ2-5, with 12 bases matching TRBD2. Germline CDR1 DFQATT, CDR2 SNEGSKA (reference sequence). The CDR3 runs 14 residues. Trimming removed 5 bases from V and 7 bases from J; junction bases left unmatched: 8. CDR3 sequence reads: CSARTSGAGRTQYF. The CDR3 DNA reads as TGCAGTGCTCGGACTAGCGGGGCCGGCAGGACCCAGTACTTC.

The chain links TRBV6-2 or TRBV6-3 to TRBJ2-2; TRBD1 matches 9 bases. V dropped 4 bases and J dropped 0; count of bases not matched to a gene: 15. The germline CDR1 and CDR2 sequences are MNHEY and SVGEGT. This CDR3 region has 20 residues. Here the CDR3 DNA reads TGTGCCAGCAGTTTATACAGGGGGCTAAATCCTCGATCGAACACCGGGGAGCTGTTTTTT. This codes for CASSLYRGLNPRSNTGELFF.

J is TRBJ2-5 and V is TRBV5-4, with 7 bases aligning to TRBD1. Germline V gives CDR1 SGHNT, CDR2 YYREEE (reference sequence). CDR3 length: 14 residues. V lost 4 bases, J lost 3 bases, and 6 bases stayed unmatched. The CDR3 loop is CASSPTGTEETQYF. The CDR3 nucleotides read TGTGCCAGCAGCCCGACCGGGACAGAAGAGACCCAGTACTTC.

The J gene is TRBJ1-2, the V gene TRBV4-1; a possible D gene is TRBD1 (5 bases). Germline V gene data show CDR1 as MGHRA and CDR2 as YSYEKL. The CDR3 contains 14 residues. V lost 2 bases and J 5 bases, leaving 12 bases between the germline ends. Here the CDR3 reads CASSQFGTRYGYTF. The CDR3 DNA is TGCGCCAGCAGCCAATTTGGGACGCGGTATGGCTACACCTTC.

The chain carries TRBV20-1 and TRBJ1-2; no reliable D call. Germline V gene data show CDR1 as DFQATT and CDR2 as SNEGSKA (reference sequence). This CDR3 spans 14 amino acids. V was clipped by 1 base and J by 4 bases, with 13 bases between them. This chain's CDR3 is CSARVPGEIYGYTF. CDR3 sequence (DNA): TGCAGTGCTAGAGTTCCCGGGGAGATCTATGGCTACACCTTC.

This chain connects TRBV6-2 or TRBV6-3 to TRBJ1-2; D unclear. With 6 bases removed from V and 7 bases from J, the gap between germline ends came to 15 bases. The length of the CDR3 is 13 residues. The germline V gene has CDR1 MNHEY and CDR2 SVGEGT. The CDR3 here is CASSPLKPPGYTF. The CDR3 region has the DNA TGTGCCAGCAGCCCCCTTAAACCGCCTGGCTACACCTTC.

This clonotype was counted a few times. The chain carries TRBV6-5 and TRBJ1-5; the D is unclear. From germline, CDR1 is MNHEY and CDR2 SVGAGI. The CDR3 spans 14 residues. Trimming cost V 0 bases and J 9 bases, with 12 bases left between them. The CDR3 nucleotides are TGTGCCAGCAGTTACTCGAATAAGGTCTGGCCCCAGCATTTT. Amino acid sequence: CASSYSNKVWPQHF.

This clonotype has a handful of counts. V usage is TRBV20-1 and J usage is TRBJ1-2; no definite D call. The V gene lost 5 bases and the J gene lost 8 bases, with 15 bases spanning the gap. Germline CDR1 is DFQATT and CDR2 is SNEGSKA (reference sequence). The CDR3 spans 12 residues. CDR3 protein: CSALDRVGGYTF. In DNA, the CDR3 is TGCAGTGCTCTCGACCGCGTGGGAGGCTACACCTTC.

The rearrangement uses TRBV12-3 or TRBV12-4 and TRBJ1-6; tentative D call: TRBD1 (5 bases). This CDR3 is built from 15 residues. The V end was cut by 0 bases, the J end by 8 bases, with 11 bases between. CDR3 in DNA: TGTGCCAGCAGTTTAGCGCGGGACCCATATTCACCCCTCCACTTT. Amino acids: CASSLARDPYSPLHF.